The next 20 T cell receptor beta chains were all read from a single sample in a study of cytomegalovirus exposure and HLA in healthy donors (dated by TCRdb to about 2017). Library method: the immunoSEQ multiplex PCR assay. For the multiplex PCR, a mixture combining 60 forward primers for TCR Vbeta segments and 13 reverse primers for TCR Jbeta segments was used. Drawn from immuneACCESS, this table holds only the in-frame rearrangements with V and J called that TCRdb kept. Clones are partly lost; checked studies trace under half to an unresolved V gene and leave the rest unexplained. This sample holds about 73,000 clones; roughly 70% were observed only once. The ten largest clonotypes hold 9.5% to 15% of the sample. The material sequenced was PBMCs. These receptors all stem from a man between 65 and 80 years old in good health and CMV-seronegative.

This clone was seen more than once but under ten times. Sequence at one end of the junction differs from germline and may be a read error. The rearrangement uses TRBV7-9 and TRBJ2-7, with 11 bases that match TRBD1. CDR1 is SEHNR, CDR2 FQNEAQ, per germline (reference sequence). The CDR3 totals 16 residues. The CDR3 DNA reads as TGTTCCAGCAGCTTATTCGTCGGACAGGGGGCCCACGAGCAGTACTTC. Translated: CSSSLFVGQGAHEQYF.

The chain links TRBV18 to TRBJ1-5, with 7 bases that match TRBD1. V shed 4 bases, J shed 3 bases, and the junction held 9 bases outside the gene matches. This CDR3 spans 16 amino acids. Germline V gene lookup returns CDR1 KGHSH and CDR2 LQKENI. The CDR3 sequence: CASSLQQGLANQPQHF. CDR3 in DNA: TGTGCCAGCTCACTTCAACAGGGGCTGGCCAATCAGCCCCAGCATTTT.

About this clone itself: An end of the junction does not agree with germline; a read error may underlie this. The rearrangement joins TRBV7-9 to TRBJ1-2; 8 bases line up with TRBD1. This CDR3 contains 16 residues. Germline lookup yields CDR1 SEHNR and CDR2 FQNEAQ (reference sequence). The CDR3 DNA reads TGTTCCAGCAGCTTCACCGGGACAGGAATTTACTATGGCTACACCTTC. This gives the protein CSSSFTGTGIYYGYTF.

CDR3 sequence reads: CASSLGRQGIYNEQFF. The CDR3 region has the DNA TGTGCCAGCAGCTTGGGCCGACAGGGGATTTACAATGAGCAGTTCTTC. V usage is TRBV13 and J usage is TRBJ2-1; 8 positions agree with TRBD1. The ends lost 3 bases at V and 4 bases at J; junction bases unmatched: 8. Germline V lookup: CDR1 PRHDT, CDR2 FYEKMQ (reference sequence). The CDR3 runs 16 residues.

For this clone: Other nucleotide sequences in the sample specify the same CDR3. The gene calls are TRBV11-2 and TRBJ2-4; D might be TRBD2 (6 bases). This CDR3 is 11 amino acids long. V lost 1 base, J lost 13 bases, and 8 bases lay in between. CDR1 SGHAT and CDR2 FQNNGV come from the germline V gene. The CDR3 coding sequence is TGTGCCAGCAGCTTAGGCGGGGTCCAGTACTTC. As protein: CASSLGGVQYF.

The chain is built from TRBV5-1 and TRBJ2-2, with a tentative D call TRBD2 (6 bases). Deletions cut 6 bases from V and 3 bases from J, with 15 bases between. The V gene's germline CDR1 is SGHRS and CDR2 YFSETQ. The CDR3 spans 15 residues. The CDR3 spells CASKGGSGYTGELFF. Written as DNA, the CDR3 is TGCGCCAGCAAAGGAGGGAGCGGTTACACCGGGGAGCTGTTTTTT.

The rearrangement uses TRBV25-1 and TRBJ1-4, with unresolved D. The CDR3 totals 16 residues. CDR1 is MGHDK, CDR2 SYGVNS, per germline. V gave up 3 bases and J gave up 7 bases, with 18 bases separating them. This CDR3 is CASSELGRRSTEKLFF. CDR3 bases: TGTGCCAGCAGTGAGTTAGGCAGGAGGTCTACTGAAAAACTGTTTTTT.

This sequence joins TRBV7-2 and TRBJ2-7, with 10 nucleotides matching TRBD1. V shed 4 bases, J shed 7 bases, and the junction held 4 bases outside the gene matches. This CDR3 is 13 amino acids long. The germline V gene has CDR1 SGHTA and CDR2 FQGNSA. The CDR3 DNA follows: TGTGCCAGCAGCTGGACAGGGGGAGGAGAGCAGTACTTC. It codes for CASSWTGGGEQYF.

The J gene is TRBJ1-1, the V gene TRBV10-3, with 7 bases matching TRBD1. V shed 6 bases, J shed 3 bases, and the junction held 4 bases outside the gene matches. Germline values: CDR1 ENHRY, CDR2 SYGVKD. The CDR3 contains 13 residues. CDR3 protein: CAISPGTDTEAFF. For the CDR3, the DNA is TGTGCCATCAGCCCCGGGACAGACACTGAAGCTTTCTTT.

The chain carries TRBV28 and TRBJ2-7, with 9 bases identical to TRBD1. This CDR3 has 14 amino acids. Per germline, CDR1 MDHEN and CDR2 SYDVKM. The V segment lost 7 bases and the J segment 6 bases; nucleotides outside the gene matches: 10. The CDR3 sequence is CASTPGQGGLEQYF. In DNA, the CDR3 is TGTGCCAGCACCCCGGGACAGGGCGGCCTCGAGCAGTACTTC.

The rearrangement links TRBV21-1 to TRBJ1-2; the table names TRBD1, a call not compared with the DNA. TRBV21-1 is a listed pseudogene. The CDR3 sequence is 16 residues long. CDR3 residues: CASSIPGQGDDYGYTF. Written as DNA, the CDR3 is TGTGCCAGCAGCATTCCGGGACAGGGTGATGACTATGGCTACACCTTC.

About this clone itself: A read error may produce the germline difference seen at one junction end. The CDR3 loop is CSSSLGAGGNTIYF. In DNA form, the CDR3 reads TGTTCCAGCAGCTTGGGAGCGGGCGGAAACACCATATATTTT. V is TRBV7-9 and J is TRBJ1-3; no clear D. The CDR3 extends over 14 amino acids. The germline CDR1 and CDR2 sequences are SEHNR and FQNEAQ (reference sequence).

The gene calls are TRBV11-2 and TRBJ2-5; TRBD2 agrees at 7 bases. The CDR3 sequence is 15 residues long. With 1 base clipped from V and 4 bases from J, the junction kept 6 bases outside the gene matches. In germline, CDR1 is SGHAT, CDR2 FQNNGV. Written as DNA, the CDR3 is TGTGCCAGCAGCTTAGCTAGCGGATCGGGAGAGACCCAGTACTTC. This translates into CASSLASGSGETQYF.

In its sample, this clone was seen a few times. The chain recombines TRBV5-1 with TRBJ1-3, with no clear D. Germline V gene data show CDR1 as SGHRS and CDR2 as YFSETQ. V was pared by 0 bases and J by 8 bases, with 9 bases between. The CDR3 length is 13 residues. The CDR3 nucleotides are TGCGCCAGCAGCTTGGGAGGCGGCGACACCATATATTTT. Encoded protein: CASSLGGGDTIYF.

J is TRBJ1-1 and V is TRBV2; 7 bases agree with TRBD1. After removal of 6 bases from V and 2 bases from J, the junction contained 9 bases not matched to a gene. Germline V gene data show CDR1 as SNHLY and CDR2 as FYNNEI. The CDR3 totals 15 residues. The CDR3 DNA is TGTGCCAGCAGCCTAAGGGGACAGAGCAACACTGAAGCTTTCTTT. Translation gives CASSLRGQSNTEAFF.

Concerning this clone itself: Within the sample, other DNA sequences also encode this same CDR3. The CDR3 here is CASSLRQGSFNEQFF. The CDR3 DNA reads TGTGCCAGTAGCCTAAGGCAGGGATCGTTCAATGAGCAGTTCTTC. The rearrangement uses TRBV7-9 and TRBJ2-1; TRBD1 is a possible D gene (5 bases). Germline V gene sequence: CDR1 SEHNR, CDR2 FQNEAQ (reference sequence). CDR3 length: 15 residues. The V end lost 9 bases, the J end lost 6 bases, and 21 bases lay between the germline ends.

This sequence joins TRBV12-5 and TRBJ2-7, with 7 bases that match TRBD2. Germline CDR1 LGHNT, CDR2 FRNRAP. The CDR3 contains 16 residues. Germline trimming cut 0 bases from V and 3 bases from J; bases unmatched to any gene: 8. The CDR3 is CASGLVSGWGGYEQYF. CDR3 coding DNA: TGTGCTAGTGGTTTGGTATCGGGATGGGGGGGCTACGAGCAGTACTTC.

This clone was seen a handful of times. V is TRBV7-8 and J is TRBJ1-2; D gene uncertain. The V gene lost 10 bases and the J gene lost 4 bases, with 16 bases spanning the gap. CDR1 is SGHVS and CDR2 is FQNEAQ in the germline V gene. The CDR3 spans 13 residues. In nucleotides, the CDR3 is TGTGCCACCGCACTAGGACCGCTCTATGGCTACACCTTC. Its protein is CATALGPLYGYTF. Together with reference TRBV7-8 and TRBJ1-2, the CDR3 gives the full variable domain: GAGVSQSPRYKVAKRGQDVALRCDPISGHVSLFWYQQALGQGPEFLTYFQNEAQLDKSGLPSDRFFAERPEGSVSTLKIQRTQQEDSAVYLCATALGPLYGYTFGSGTRLTVV.

This sequence joins TRBV4-1 and TRBJ1-5, with 7 positions matching TRBD1. V was clipped by 2 bases and J by 4 bases; unmatched bases: 5. Germline loops: CDR1 MGHRA, CDR2 YSYEKL. This CDR3 spans 15 amino acids. CDR3 sequence (DNA): TGCGCCAGCAGCCAAATGGGACAGCGGAATCAGCCCCAGCATTTT. Protein sequence: CASSQMGQRNQPQHF.

The rearrangement uses TRBV13 and TRBJ1-2; no definite D call. CDR3 length: 18 amino acids. Germline V gene data show CDR1 as PRHDT and CDR2 as FYEKMQ (reference sequence). Trimming pared 6 bases from V and 0 bases from J, leaving 23 bases between. The CDR3, as DNA: TGTGCCAGCAGTCATATGGTATCCATTGCACAAACTAACTATGGCTACACCTTC. It specifies CASSHMVSIAQTNYGYTF. Supplemented by reference TRBV13 and TRBJ1-2, the full variable domain reads AAGVIQSPRHLIKEKRETATLKCYPIPRHDTVYWYQQGPGQDPQFLISFYEKMQSDKGSIPDRFSAQQFSDYHSELNMSSLELGDSALYFCASSHMVSIAQTNYGYTFGSGTRLTVV.